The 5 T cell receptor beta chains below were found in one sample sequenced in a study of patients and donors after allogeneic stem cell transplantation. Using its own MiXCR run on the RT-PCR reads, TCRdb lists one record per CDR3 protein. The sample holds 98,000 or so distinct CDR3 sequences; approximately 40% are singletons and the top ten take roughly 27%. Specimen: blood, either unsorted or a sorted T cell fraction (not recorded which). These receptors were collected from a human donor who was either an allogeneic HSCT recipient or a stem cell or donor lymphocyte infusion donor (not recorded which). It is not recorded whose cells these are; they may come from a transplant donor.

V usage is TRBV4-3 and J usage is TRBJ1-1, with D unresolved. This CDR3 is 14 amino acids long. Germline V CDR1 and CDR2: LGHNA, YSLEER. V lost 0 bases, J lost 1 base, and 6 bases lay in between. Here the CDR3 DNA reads TGCGCCAGCAGCCAAGACCATCAGAACACTGAAGCTTTCTTT. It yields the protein CASSQDHQNTEAFF.

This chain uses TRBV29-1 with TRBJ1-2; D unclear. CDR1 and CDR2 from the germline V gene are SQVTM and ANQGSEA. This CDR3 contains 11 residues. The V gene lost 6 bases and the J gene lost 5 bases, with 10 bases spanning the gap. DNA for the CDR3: TGCAGCGTGGCAGCTCAATATGGCTACACCTTC. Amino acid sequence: CSVAAQYGYTF.

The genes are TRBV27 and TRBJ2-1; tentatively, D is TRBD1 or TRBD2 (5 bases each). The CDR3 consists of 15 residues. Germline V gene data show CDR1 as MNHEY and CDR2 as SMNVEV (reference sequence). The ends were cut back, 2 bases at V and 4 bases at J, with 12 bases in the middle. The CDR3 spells CASSLVGRAYNEQFF. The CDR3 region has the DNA TGTGCCAGCAGTTTAGTGGGACGCGCATACAATGAGCAGTTCTTC.

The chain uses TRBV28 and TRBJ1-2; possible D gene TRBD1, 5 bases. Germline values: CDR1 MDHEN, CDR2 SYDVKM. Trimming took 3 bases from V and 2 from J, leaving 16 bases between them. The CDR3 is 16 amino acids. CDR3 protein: CASSLNSPGTNYGYTF. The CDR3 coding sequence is TGTGCCAGCAGTTTGAATTCCCCAGGGACCAACTATGGCTACACCTTC.

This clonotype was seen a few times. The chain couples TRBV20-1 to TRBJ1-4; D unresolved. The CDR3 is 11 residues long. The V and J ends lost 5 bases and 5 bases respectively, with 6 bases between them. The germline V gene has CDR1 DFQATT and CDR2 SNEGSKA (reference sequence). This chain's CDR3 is CSAGRNEKLFF. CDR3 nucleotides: TGCAGTGCTGGACGGAATGAAAAACTGTTTTTT.